Sequencing of this TCR beta chain was carried out in a study of CD4 and CD8 cells across lung adenocarcinoma regions. TCRdb re-derived calls from the PCR reads in MiXCR, one entry per CDR3 protein. The table includes roughly 17,000 distinct CDR3 sequences, approximately 50% detected once. This clonotype was observed many times. Donors had localized lung adenocarcinoma, a non-small cell lung cancer. Sequenced input: CD8+ T cells from the center of a lung tumor. The sequence was collected from a female donor with lung adenocarcinoma. The CD4 and CD8 labels of this study may be unreliable.

CDR3 sequence (DNA): TGTGCCAGCAGCCAAGAAGTTAGGACTGAGAAATATGGCTACACCTTC. Encoded protein: CASSQEVRTEKYGYTF. This chain connects TRBV4-2 to TRBJ1-2; no reliable D call. This CDR3 spans 16 amino acids. From germline, CDR1 is LGHNA and CDR2 YNFKEQ. Trimming removed 0 bases from V and 5 bases from J, with 16 bases in between.